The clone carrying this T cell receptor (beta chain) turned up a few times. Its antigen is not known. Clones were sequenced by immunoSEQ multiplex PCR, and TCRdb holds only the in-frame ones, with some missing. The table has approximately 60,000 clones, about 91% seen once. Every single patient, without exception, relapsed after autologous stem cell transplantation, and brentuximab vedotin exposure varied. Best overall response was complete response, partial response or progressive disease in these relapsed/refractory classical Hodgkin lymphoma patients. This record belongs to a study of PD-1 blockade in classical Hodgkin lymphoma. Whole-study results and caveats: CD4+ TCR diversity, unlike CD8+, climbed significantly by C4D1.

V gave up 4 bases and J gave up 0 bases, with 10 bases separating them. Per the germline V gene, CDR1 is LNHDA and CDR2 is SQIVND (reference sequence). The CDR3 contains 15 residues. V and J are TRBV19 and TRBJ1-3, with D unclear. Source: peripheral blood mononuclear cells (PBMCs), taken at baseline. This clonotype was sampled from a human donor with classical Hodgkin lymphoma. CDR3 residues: CASSTHESSGNTIYF. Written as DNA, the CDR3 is TGTGCCAGTAGTACCCACGAGAGCTCTGGAAACACCATATATTTT.